This T cell receptor (beta chain) emerged from a study of OX40 agonist ivuxolimab in advanced cancers. Study information: The study enrolled dose-escalation patients with hepatocellular carcinoma, melanoma, renal cell or head and neck cancer. Study conclusions and caveats: Near-lowest levels of clonal expansion characterized partial responders at 0.1-3.0 mg/kg.

This clone has just a few counts. Antigen unknown. The table came from immunoSEQ multiplex PCR; TCRdb's copy has only in-frame clones and leaves some out. This sample yields tens of thousands of clones, of which over 75% are seen a single time; under 9.5% belongs to the top ten. This sequence was found in an adult with an advanced solid tumor such as melanoma, head and neck, liver or kidney cancer. The starting material was CD4+ or CD8+ T cells sorted from blood, obtained in a trial of the OX40 agonist ivuxolimab.

The CDR3: CAWSGGKSNQPQHF. CDR3 nucleotides: TGTGCCTGGAGTGGGGGGAAGAGCAATCAGCCCCAGCATTTT. This chain joins TRBV30 and TRBJ1-5; tentatively, D is TRBD1 (5 bases). Germline V gene lookup returns CDR1 GTSNPN and CDR2 SVGIG (reference sequence). Trimming shortened V by 1 base and J by 1 base, and 8 bases separated the two germline ends. The CDR3 totals 14 residues.